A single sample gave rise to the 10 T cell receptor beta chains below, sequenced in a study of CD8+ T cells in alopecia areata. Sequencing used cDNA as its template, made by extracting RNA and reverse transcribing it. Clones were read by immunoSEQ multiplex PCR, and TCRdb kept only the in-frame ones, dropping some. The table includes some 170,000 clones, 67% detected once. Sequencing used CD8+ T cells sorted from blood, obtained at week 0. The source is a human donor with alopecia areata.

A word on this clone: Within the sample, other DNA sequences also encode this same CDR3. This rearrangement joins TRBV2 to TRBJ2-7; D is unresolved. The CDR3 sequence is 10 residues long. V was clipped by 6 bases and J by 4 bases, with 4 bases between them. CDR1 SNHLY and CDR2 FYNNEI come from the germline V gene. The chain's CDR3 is CASRGYEQYF. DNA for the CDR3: TGTGCCAGCAGGGGGTACGAGCAGTACTTC.

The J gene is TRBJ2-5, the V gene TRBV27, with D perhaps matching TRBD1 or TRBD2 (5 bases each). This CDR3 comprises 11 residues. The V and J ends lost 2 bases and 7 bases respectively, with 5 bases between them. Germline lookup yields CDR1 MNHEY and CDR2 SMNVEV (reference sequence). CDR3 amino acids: CASSLGGTQYF. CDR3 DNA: TGTGCCAGCAGTTTAGGGGGGACCCAGTACTTC.

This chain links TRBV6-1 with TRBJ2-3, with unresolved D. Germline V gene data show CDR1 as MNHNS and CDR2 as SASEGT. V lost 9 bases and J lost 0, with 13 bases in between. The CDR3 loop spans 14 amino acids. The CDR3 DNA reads TGTGCCAGTAGAAAGGGTATTAGCACAGATACGCAGTATTTT. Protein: CASRKGISTDTQYF.

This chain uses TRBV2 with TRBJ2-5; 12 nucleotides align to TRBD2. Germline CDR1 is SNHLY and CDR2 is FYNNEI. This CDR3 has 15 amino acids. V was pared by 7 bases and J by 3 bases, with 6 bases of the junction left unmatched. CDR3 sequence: CASTWTSGDKETQYF. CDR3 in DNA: TGTGCCAGCACCTGGACTAGCGGGGATAAAGAGACCCAGTACTTC.

The DNA for the CDR3 is TGTGCCAGCAGTGTTGGGAGTGGGAATTCACCCCTCCACTTT. It codes for CASSVGSGNSPLHF. This chain links TRBV25-1 with TRBJ1-6; D remains unclear. The CDR3 loop spans 14 amino acids. Germline V CDR1 and CDR2: MGHDK, SYGVNS. V was trimmed by 4 bases and J by 7 bases, leaving 11 bases between them.

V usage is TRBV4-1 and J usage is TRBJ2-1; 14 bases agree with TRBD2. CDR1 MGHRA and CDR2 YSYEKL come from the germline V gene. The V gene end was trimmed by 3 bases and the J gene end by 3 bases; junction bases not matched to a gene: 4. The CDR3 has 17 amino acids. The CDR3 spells CASSQRTSGGNYNEQFF. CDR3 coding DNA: TGCGCCAGCAGCCAGAGGACTAGCGGGGGGAACTACAATGAGCAGTTCTTC.

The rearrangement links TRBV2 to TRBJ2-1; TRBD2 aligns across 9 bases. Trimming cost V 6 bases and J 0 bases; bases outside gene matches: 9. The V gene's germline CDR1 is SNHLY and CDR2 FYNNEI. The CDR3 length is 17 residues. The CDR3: CASSAYPLAGSYNEQFF. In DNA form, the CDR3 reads TGTGCCAGCAGCGCGTATCCACTAGCGGGCTCCTACAATGAGCAGTTCTTC.

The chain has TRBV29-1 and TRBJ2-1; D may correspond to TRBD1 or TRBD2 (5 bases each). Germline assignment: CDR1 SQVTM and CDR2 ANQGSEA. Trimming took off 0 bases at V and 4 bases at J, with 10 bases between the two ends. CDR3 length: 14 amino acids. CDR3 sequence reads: CSVEEGVVYNEQFF. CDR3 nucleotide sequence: TGCAGCGTTGAAGAGGGGGTTGTGTACAATGAGCAGTTCTTC.

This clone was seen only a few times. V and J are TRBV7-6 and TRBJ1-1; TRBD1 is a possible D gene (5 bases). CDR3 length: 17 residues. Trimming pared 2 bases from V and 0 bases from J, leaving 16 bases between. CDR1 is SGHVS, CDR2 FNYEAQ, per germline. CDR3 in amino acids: CASSLHRGGRVNTEAFF. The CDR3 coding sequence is TGTGCCAGCAGCTTACATCGGGGCGGAAGAGTGAACACTGAAGCTTTCTTT. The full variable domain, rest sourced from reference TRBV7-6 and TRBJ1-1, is GAGVSQSPRYKVTKRGQDVALRCDPISGHVSLYWYRQALGQGPEFLTYFNYEAQQDKSGLPNDRFSAERPEGSISTLTIQRTEQRDSAMYRCASSLHRGGRVNTEAFFGQGTRLTVV.

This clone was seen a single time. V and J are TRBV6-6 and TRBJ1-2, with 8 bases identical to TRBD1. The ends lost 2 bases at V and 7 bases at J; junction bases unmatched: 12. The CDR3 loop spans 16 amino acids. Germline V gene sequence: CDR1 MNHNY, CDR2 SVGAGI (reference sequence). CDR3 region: CASSYTSLDREAGYTF. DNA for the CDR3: TGTGCCAGCAGTTACACCTCCTTGGACAGGGAGGCTGGCTACACCTTC.